The table lists the clone carrying this TCR beta chain with many counts. Its cognate antigen is unknown. Methods used by the authors: Differences in CDR3 between clinicopathological groups were drawn on to build a classifier intended to discriminate distant-metastatic papillary thyroid cancer patients. MiXCR was used by TCRdb to re-call the PCR reads. TCRdb's processing, not the authors', yielded these V and J calls. Found here are 35,000 to 50,000 clones, 9.5% to 13% of them singletons; the top ten hold around 9.7%. Germline V gene lookup returns CDR1 SEHNR and CDR2 FQNEAQ (reference sequence). This CDR3 spans 14 amino acids. V lost 1 base, J lost 4 bases, and 10 bases lay in between. The data were taken from a study of metastatic and nonmetastatic thyroid tumors. Study-level points and caveats: Relative to benign nodules, malignant thyroid tumors were reportedly characterized by significantly elevated TCR beta diversity in blood and tumor.

Ahead of thyroid surgery, no patient had received treatment of any kind. The specimen was blood. This chain connects TRBV7-9 to TRBJ1-2, with D perhaps TRBD1 (5 bases). The receptor's source is a male donor with papillary thyroid cancer or a benign thyroid nodule (not recorded which). Some clones in this sample may be carry-over from other donors' samples. CDR3 in amino acids: CASSLERGLYGYTF. CDR3 sequence (DNA): TGTGCCAGCAGCTTAGAACGGGGACTCTATGGCTACACCTTC.